The 30 T cell receptor beta chains presented below share a single source sample, sequenced in a study of blood T cell repertoires in COVID-19. Clones were read by immunoSEQ multiplex PCR, and TCRdb kept only the in-frame ones, dropping some. The profile shows more than 95,000 clones, over 75% of them singletons. The sequencing input was peripheral blood. These receptors all come from a human donor in a cohort sampled during active or convalescent COVID-19.

The chain carries TRBV4-1 and TRBJ2-7, with a weak D call TRBD1 (5 bases). The CDR3 loop spans 12 amino acids. Trimming left V 3 bases short and J 6 bases short, with 9 bases between. Germline V lookup: CDR1 MGHRA, CDR2 YSYEKL. CDR3: CASSHPTGEQYF. The CDR3 DNA follows: TGCGCCAGCAGCCACCCTACAGGCGAGCAGTACTTC.

The CDR3 here is CASSQERDTQAFF. CDR3 sequence (DNA): TGCGCCAGCAGCCAAGAAAGGGACACCCAAGCTTTCTTT. The chain is built from TRBV4-3 and TRBJ1-1; D possibly corresponds to TRBD1 (6 bases). There are 13 residues in the CDR3. V was cut by 0 bases and J by 9 bases, with 11 bases left in between. Germline CDR1 is LGHNA and CDR2 is YSLEER.

The genes are TRBV19 and TRBJ2-1; TRBD1 agrees at 8 bases. The CDR3 is 13 amino acids. The ends lost 6 bases at V and 12 bases at J; junction bases unmatched: 10. From germline, CDR1 is LNHDA and CDR2 SQIVND (reference sequence). The CDR3 reads CASRELPGQGQFF. Written as DNA, the CDR3 is TGTGCCAGTAGGGAACTCCCCGGACAGGGGCAGTTCTTC.

The chain uses TRBV5-6 and TRBJ1-6, with D possibly TRBD1 on 6 matching bases. V lost 0 bases, J lost 5 bases, and 12 bases lay in between. CDR1 is SGHDT and CDR2 is YYEEEE in the germline V gene. The CDR3 is 16 amino acids. CDR3 DNA: TGTGCCAGCAGCTTGGGGGGGCTCGGCAATAATTCACCCCTCCACTTT. This translates into CASSLGGLGNNSPLHF.

The chain combines TRBV2 with TRBJ1-6; TRBD1 is a possible D gene (5 bases). There are 13 residues in the CDR3. Germline-derived CDR1 and CDR2 are SNHLY and FYNNEI. The V end was cut by 4 bases, the J end by 6 bases, with 7 bases between. CDR3 coding DNA: TGTGCCAGCAGTGGTGGGGCTAATTCACCCCTCCACTTT. Amino acids: CASSGGANSPLHF.

V gene TRBV4-3 combines with J gene TRBJ2-3; TRBD2 matches at 8 bases. The junction had 6 bases not matched to a gene; V was cut back by 1 base and J by 3 bases. This CDR3 has 16 amino acids. In germline, CDR1 is LGHNA, CDR2 YSLEER. The CDR3 sequence: CASSQVAGGPTDTQYF. The CDR3, as DNA: TGCGCCAGCAGCCAAGTTGCGGGGGGCCCGACAGATACGCAGTATTTT.

The chain is built from TRBV19 and TRBJ2-1, with 8 nucleotides matching TRBD2. The germline V gene encodes CDR1 LNHDA and CDR2 SQIVND (reference sequence). The CDR3 runs 15 residues. Trimming at V came to 3 bases and at J to 4 bases, leaving 5 bases not matched to a gene. The CDR3 sequence: CASSMPSSGYNEQFF. The CDR3 DNA follows: TGTGCCAGTAGTATGCCCTCTAGCGGGTACAATGAGCAGTTCTTC.

The J gene is TRBJ1-4, the V gene TRBV4-2; D not certain. The V and J ends lost 0 bases and 10 bases respectively, with 12 bases between them. This CDR3 comprises 14 residues. CDR1 is LGHNA, CDR2 YNFKEQ, per germline. The CDR3 here is CASSQEGREGKLFF. The CDR3 coding sequence is TGTGCCAGCAGCCAAGAAGGTCGGGAGGGAAAACTGTTTTTT.

The V call is TRBV5-6, the J call TRBJ1-1, with TRBD1 matching 8 bases. The J segment lost 6 bases and the V segment lost 1 base, leaving 8 bases of the junction unmatched. Germline V lookup: CDR1 SGHDT, CDR2 YYEEEE. There are 15 residues in the CDR3. CDR3: CASSLHRGLGAEAFF. The DNA of the CDR3 is TGTGCCAGCAGCTTGCACAGGGGGTTGGGGGCTGAAGCTTTCTTT.

The CDR3 DNA reads as TGTGCCAGCAGCTTAAATTTCGGTAACACTGAAGCTTTCTTT. Translated, it gives CASSLNFGNTEAFF. The chain recombines TRBV7-2 with TRBJ1-1, with no clear D. The CDR3 is 14 amino acids. Trimming shortened V by 2 bases and J by 2 bases, and 9 bases separated the two germline ends. Germline assignment: CDR1 SGHTA and CDR2 FQGNSA.

This clone appeared once. The chain has TRBV2 and TRBJ1-6; D is unresolved. V shed 6 bases and J shed 5 bases, with 14 bases lying between them. The CDR3 is 15 residues long. Germline CDR1 is SNHLY and CDR2 is FYNNEI. This CDR3 reads CASRWSAAHNSPLHF. As DNA, the CDR3 is TGTGCCAGCAGGTGGTCGGCGGCGCATAATTCACCCCTCCACTTT.

This clone has a single count. The V and J genes are TRBV27 and TRBJ1-1; no firm D call. The CDR3 runs to 14 residues. The V end lost 3 bases, the J end lost 0 bases, and 8 bases lay between the germline ends. From germline, CDR1 is MNHEY and CDR2 SMNVEV (reference sequence). The CDR3 coding sequence is TGTGCCAGCAGTTTTCGGAGACTGAACACTGAAGCTTTCTTT. This translates into CASSFRRLNTEAFF.

This clone occurred once. This sequence joins TRBV12-5 and TRBJ1-1; D is possibly TRBD1 (5 bases). CDR3 size: 16 residues. CDR1 and CDR2 from the germline V gene are LGHNT and FRNRAP. Between the trimmed V and J ends, which lost 2 bases and 6 bases, there was a span of 19 bases. The CDR3 spells CASGLIGVSIGSEAFF. CDR3 DNA: TGTGCTAGTGGTTTGATAGGGGTCAGTATAGGCTCTGAAGCTTTCTTT.

This clone was observed once. The chain links TRBV10-3 to TRBJ2-7; 8 nucleotides align to TRBD2. The CDR3 is 17 residues long. V lost 0 bases, J lost 0 bases, and 7 bases stayed unmatched. Germline lookup yields CDR1 ENHRY and CDR2 SYGVKD. Here the CDR3 reads CAISESTRGGLSYEQYF. In DNA, the CDR3 is TGTGCCATCAGTGAGTCGACTCGGGGGGGCCTCTCCTACGAGCAGTACTTC.

This clone was seen a single time. The chain uses TRBV5-1 and TRBJ1-2; D gene uncertain. Germline V gene lookup returns CDR1 SGHRS and CDR2 YFSETQ. The V end was cut by 0 bases, the J end by 5 bases, with 8 bases between. The CDR3 covers 13 residues. CDR3 sequence reads: CASSLGAGYGYTF. The CDR3 bases are TGCGCCAGCAGCTTGGGGGCTGGGTATGGCTACACCTTC. Together with reference TRBV5-1 and TRBJ1-2, the CDR3 gives the full variable domain: KAGVTQTPRYLIKTRGQQVTLSCSPISGHRSVSWYQQTPGQGLQFLFEYFSETQRNKGNFPGRFSGRQFSNSRSEMNVSTLELGDSALYLCASSLGAGYGYTFGSGTRLTVV.

The V gene is TRBV28, the J gene TRBJ1-2, with 8 nucleotides matching TRBD1. In germline, CDR1 is MDHEN, CDR2 SYDVKM. After removal of 7 bases from V and 6 bases from J, the junction contained 4 bases not matched to a gene. The CDR3 is 12 amino acids. This CDR3 is CASTRDRNGYTF. The CDR3 DNA follows: TGTGCCAGCACCAGGGACAGGAATGGCTACACCTTC.

The chain uses TRBV24-1 and TRBJ2-2, with 12 bases matching TRBD2. Per germline, CDR1 KGHDR and CDR2 SFDVKD. The CDR3 totals 17 residues. The V gene end was trimmed by 4 bases and the J gene end by 3 bases; junction bases not matched to a gene: 5. The CDR3 loop is CATSDRGLAGYTGELFF. The CDR3 DNA reads TGTGCCACCAGTGACCGAGGACTAGCGGGGTACACCGGGGAGCTGTTTTTT.

This clone occurred a few times. The chain combines TRBV9 with TRBJ1-1; 8 bases are shared with TRBD1. The trim removed 4 bases at V and 6 bases at J, leaving 14 bases unmatched. Looked up from germline, CDR1 is SGDLS and CDR2 is YYNGEE. The CDR3 extends over 16 amino acids. Written as DNA, the CDR3 is TGTGCCAGCAGCCCCCCTTCCGGACAGGGTTGGGCTGAAGCTTTCTTT. Its translation: CASSPPSGQGWAEAFF.

The chain employs TRBV11-3 and TRBJ1-5; D is undetermined. From germline, CDR1 is SGHNT and CDR2 YENEEA. Trimming removed 4 bases from V and 5 bases from J, with 9 bases in between. CDR3 length equals 13 residues. The CDR3, as DNA: TGTGCCAGCAGCTCTAGCCAGGATCAGCCCCAGCATTTT. It translates to CASSSSQDQPQHF.

V usage is TRBV5-4 and J usage is TRBJ1-1; D uncertain. This CDR3 is built from 13 residues. Germline V gene data show CDR1 as SGHNT and CDR2 as YYREEE (reference sequence). V shed 0 bases and J shed 2 bases, with 5 bases lying between them. DNA for the CDR3: TGTGCCAGCAGCTTGGGACTTAACACTGAAGCTTTCTTT. Translating gives CASSLGLNTEAFF.

CDR3 residues: CASSSFSGAGTDTQYF. The CDR3 bases are TGTGCCAGCTCATCGTTCAGCGGGGCCGGCACAGATACGCAGTATTTT. This chain links TRBV18 with TRBJ2-3, with 7 bases identical to TRBD2. Germline V gene lookup returns CDR1 KGHSH and CDR2 LQKENI. This CDR3 contains 16 residues. The junction had 9 bases not matched to a gene; V was cut back by 5 bases and J by 1 base.

The chain links TRBV28 to TRBJ1-2; TRBD1 might be the D (6 bases). This CDR3 has 12 amino acids. CDR1 and CDR2 (germline): MDHEN, SYDVKM. The germline V and J ends were trimmed by 7 bases and 8 bases, with 14 bases remaining between them. The CDR3 bases are TGTGCCAGCACCAACAGGGTTGGCGGCTACACCTTC. Its translation: CASTNRVGGYTF.

The chain combines TRBV29-1 with TRBJ1-4; D is unresolved. Trimming took off 8 bases at V and 0 bases at J, with 13 bases between the two ends. There are 14 residues in the CDR3. Germline CDR1 reads SQVTM; CDR2 reads ANQGSEA. CDR3 protein: CSSDGGTTNEKLFF. The CDR3 DNA reads TGCAGCTCTGACGGAGGAACAACTAATGAAAAACTGTTTTTT.

The chain carries TRBV10-2 and TRBJ2-5; a weak D match, TRBD1 (5 bases). The V gene's germline CDR1 is WSHSY and CDR2 SAAADI. Trimming took off 5 bases at V and 4 bases at J, with 23 bases between the two ends. CDR3 length: 17 residues. The CDR3: CASSTTSRATSTETQYF. CDR3 nucleotide sequence: TGCGCCAGCAGTACCACCTCCAGGGCTACTTCAACAGAGACCCAGTACTTC.

J is TRBJ1-6 and V is TRBV11-2; D ambiguous. The V gene's germline CDR1 is SGHAT and CDR2 FQNNGV. The CDR3 runs to 14 residues. Trimming removed 0 bases from V and 7 bases from J, with 7 bases in between. The CDR3 DNA follows: TGTGCCAGCAGCTTAGAGTACAGCAATTCACCCCTCCACTTT. Its translation is CASSLEYSNSPLHF.

The rearrangement uses TRBV3-1 (or the pseudogene TRBV3-2) and TRBJ2-3; TRBD2 aligns across 9 bases. Germline V gene sequence: CDR1 LGHDT, CDR2 YNNKEL (reference sequence). The CDR3 runs to 16 residues. The ends lost 4 bases at V and 4 bases at J; junction bases unmatched: 9. CDR3 residues: CASSLGTSRVADTQYF. The CDR3 DNA sequence: TGTGCCAGCAGCCTTGGGACTAGCAGGGTTGCAGATACGCAGTATTTT.

This clone was seen once. The chain couples TRBV29-1 to TRBJ1-1; possibly TRBD1 for D (5 bases). The germline gives CDR1 SQVTM, CDR2 ANQGSEA. The CDR3 runs 13 residues. V lost 4 bases and J 3 bases, leaving 12 bases between the germline ends. The CDR3 here is CSVALQAYTEAFF. CDR3 nucleotide sequence: TGCAGCGTTGCATTACAGGCTTACACTGAAGCTTTCTTT.

The gene calls are TRBV7-3 and TRBJ1-2; D is undetermined. V was shortened by 4 bases and J by 4 bases, with 13 bases between the two germline ends. Germline CDR1 reads SGHTA; CDR2 reads FQGTGA. The CDR3 covers 14 residues. The CDR3 region has the DNA TGTGCCAGCAGCTCCTCCCCGGGAGCCTATGGCTACACCTTC. Protein: CASSSSPGAYGYTF.

The genes are TRBV7-8 and TRBJ2-3; 13 nucleotides line up with TRBD2. This CDR3 is 16 amino acids long. Trimming at V came to 5 bases and at J to 3 bases, leaving 5 bases not matched to a gene. Germline values: CDR1 SGHVS, CDR2 FQNEAQ. For the CDR3, the DNA is TGTGCCAGCAGCCGCGGGACTAGCGGGGTAACAGATACGCAGTATTTT. Amino acid sequence: CASSRGTSGVTDTQYF.

CDR3 protein: CGIIVKIANSPLHF. As DNA, the CDR3 is TGTGGCATAATAGTCAAGATAGCGAATTCACCCCTCCACTTT. V and J are TRBV30 and TRBJ1-6; no clear D. CDR1 GTSNPN and CDR2 SVGIG come from the germline V gene (reference sequence). CDR3 length: 14 amino acids. The full variable domain, with the rest looked up from reference TRBV30 and TRBJ1-6, is SQTIHQWPATLVQPVGSPLSLECTVEGTSNPNLYWYRQAAGRGLQLLFYSVGIGQISSEVPQNLSASRPQDRQFILSSKKLLLSDSGFYLCGIIVKIANSPLHFGNGTRLTVT.